The 25 T cell receptor beta chains presented below share a single source sample, sequenced in a study of cytomegalovirus exposure and HLA in healthy donors. The PCR used 60 Vbeta and 13 Jbeta primers. Profiling relied on immunoSEQ multiplex PCR, and the TCRdb table lists in-frame clones only, not all of them. The sample contains about 85,000 clones, 80% of which appear only once. The source material was PBMCs. Receptors originate from a man aged 45 to 65 in good health and CMV-seropositive.

The gene calls are TRBV7-9 and TRBJ1-4; TRBD1 matches at 8 bases. This CDR3 has 17 residues. Germline-derived CDR1 and CDR2 are SEHNR and FQNEAQ (reference sequence). CDR3 in DNA: TGTTCCGGCAGCTGGACAGGGCTGGCATGGACTAATGAAAAACTGTTTTTT. It encodes CSGSWTGLAWTNEKLFF.

The rearrangement joins TRBV2 to TRBJ2-7; 9 positions match TRBD2. Germline CDR1 is SNHLY and CDR2 is FYNNEI. The CDR3 runs 14 residues. Trimming cost V 4 bases and J 2 bases; bases outside gene matches: 3. The CDR3, as DNA: TGTGCCAGCAGTGGGACTAGCGACCCCTACGAGCAGTACTTC. It translates to CASSGTSDPYEQYF.

This sequence joins TRBV11-3 and TRBJ2-5; TRBD2 matches at 9 bases. The DNA matches TRBJ2-7 better at its end, which makes the J call doubtful. CDR1 SGHNT and CDR2 YENEEA come from the germline V gene. The CDR3 totals 16 residues. The CDR3 spells CASSLGAAGGTYEQYF. As DNA, the CDR3 is TGTGCCAGCAGCTTAGGGGCAGCGGGGGGAACCTACGAGCAGTACTTC.

The CDR3 coding sequence is TGTGCCAGTAGTCAGGGGCCCGCGAACACCGGGGAGCTGTTTTTT. This translates into CASSQGPANTGELFF. The chain recombines TRBV19 with TRBJ2-2; tentatively, D is TRBD1 (6 bases). CDR3 length: 15 amino acids. The germline V gene has CDR1 LNHDA and CDR2 SQIVND (reference sequence). V was clipped by 5 bases and J by 0 bases, with 10 bases between them.

A few counts support this clone. The gene calls are TRBV18 and TRBJ1-1; 7 nucleotides agree with TRBD1. The germline gives CDR1 KGHSH, CDR2 LQKENI. CDR3 length: 16 amino acids. V shed 3 bases and J 0 bases; nucleotides not matched to a gene: 7. In DNA, the CDR3 is TGTGCCAGCTCACCTGGACAGGCGTCTTTGAACACTGAAGCTTTCTTT. It yields the protein CASSPGQASLNTEAFF.

This sequence joins TRBV15 and TRBJ2-5, with D possibly matching TRBD1 (5 bases). Deletions cut 0 bases from V and 4 bases from J, with 9 bases between. The length of the CDR3 is 14 residues. Germline loops: CDR1 LNHNV, CDR2 YYDKDF (reference sequence). CDR3 amino acids: CATSRDRGRETQYF. The DNA of the CDR3 is TGTGCCACCAGCAGAGATAGGGGCAGAGAGACCCAGTACTTC.

V is TRBV6-1 and J is TRBJ1-2, with 7 bases identical to TRBD1. Looked up from germline, CDR1 is MNHNS and CDR2 is SASEGT. The CDR3 runs 13 residues. Unmatched junction bases numbered 15, after V lost 7 bases and J lost 13 bases. CDR3 coding DNA: TGTGCCAGCAACAACGCTAGACAGGGTTCTGGCACCTTC. Protein product: CASNNARQGSGTF.

The gene calls are TRBV4-3 and TRBJ2-5; 7 positions agree with TRBD2. The CDR3 is made up of 17 amino acids. Per the germline V gene, CDR1 is LGHNA and CDR2 is YSLEER. V gave up 0 bases and J gave up 4 bases; unmatched junction bases: 11. CDR3 sequence: CASSQDAAGAPRETQYF. CDR3 nucleotides: TGCGCCAGCAGCCAAGACGCGGCGGGAGCCCCGAGAGAGACCCAGTACTTC.

The rearrangement links TRBV5-1 to TRBJ2-5; 13 bases are shared with TRBD2. The ends lost 3 bases at V and 3 bases at J; junction bases unmatched: 2. Germline CDR1 is SGHRS and CDR2 is YFSETQ. The CDR3 contains 15 residues. As DNA, the CDR3 is TGCGCCAGCAGCTCGGGACTAGCGGGAAAAGAGACCCAGTACTTC. It codes for CASSSGLAGKETQYF.

This sequence joins TRBV19 and TRBJ2-2; TRBD2 aligns across 13 bases. The CDR3 sequence is 17 residues long. V shed 5 bases and J 6 bases; nucleotides not matched to a gene: 9. Germline V gives CDR1 LNHDA, CDR2 SQIVND (reference sequence). In nucleotides, the CDR3 is TGTGCCAGTAGTTCCCGGACTAGCGGGAGTAGGGCCGGGGAGCTGTTTTTT. It translates to CASSSRTSGSRAGELFF.

The count of this clone is one. V usage is TRBV30 and J usage is TRBJ1-1; perhaps TRBD1 as D (6 bases). CDR3 length: 12 amino acids. V was cut by 4 bases and J by 5 bases, with 11 bases left in between. Germline CDR1 and CDR2: GTSNPN and SVGIG (reference sequence). CDR3 nucleotides: TGTGCCTGGACAGGGGTTTATACTGAAGCTTTCTTT. Translated, it gives CAWTGVYTEAFF.

This sequence joins TRBV7-2 and TRBJ2-3; 9 bases agree with TRBD2. Germline V gene lookup returns CDR1 SGHTA and CDR2 FQGNSA. V shed 4 bases and J 6 bases; nucleotides not matched to a gene: 11. This CDR3 region has 16 residues. The CDR3 DNA sequence: TGTGCCAGCAGCTCCCCTTTAGCGGGAGTAAGGGATACGCAGTATTTT. Translated: CASSSPLAGVRDTQYF.

This sequence joins TRBV4-1 and TRBJ2-7; 8 positions agree with TRBD1. Germline trimming cut 5 bases from V and 3 bases from J; bases unmatched to any gene: 9. Germline V gene sequence: CDR1 MGHRA, CDR2 YSYEKL. The CDR3 has 15 residues. The CDR3 coding sequence is TGCGCCAGCAGCTTGCAAAGTACAGGGGGCTACGAGCAGTACTTC. It yields the protein CASSLQSTGGYEQYF.

In this sample, this clone turned up a few times. This chain links TRBV7-2 with TRBJ1-4; tentative D call: TRBD1 (5 bases). Trimming removed 1 base at V and 12 bases at J, with 6 bases between. The CDR3 runs to 11 residues. The germline gives CDR1 SGHTA, CDR2 FQGNSA. The CDR3 DNA reads TGTGCCAGCAGCTTAGAGGGGCAACTGTTTTTT. Translating it yields CASSLEGQLFF.

This rearrangement joins TRBV30 to TRBJ1-2, with no clear D. The CDR3 is made up of 13 amino acids. V was trimmed by 1 base and J by 0 bases, leaving 6 bases between them. Germline loops: CDR1 GTSNPN, CDR2 SVGIG (reference sequence). CDR3 residues: CAWSGLANYGYTF. The CDR3 region has the DNA TGTGCCTGGAGTGGGTTAGCTAACTATGGCTACACCTTC.

The chain recombines TRBV4-1 with TRBJ2-3, with 11 bases identical to TRBD2. Germline V CDR1 and CDR2: MGHRA, YSYEKL. This CDR3 spans 16 amino acids. V gave up 4 bases and J gave up 5 bases; unmatched junction bases: 8. CDR3 bases: TGCGCCAGCAGCCCACATAGCGGGAGGGCCGGAGATACGCAGTATTTT. This translates into CASSPHSGRAGDTQYF.

The J gene is TRBJ1-5, the V gene TRBV15; D remains ambiguous. V shed 0 bases and J shed 9 bases, with 15 bases lying between them. The CDR3 runs to 15 residues. Germline V lookup: CDR1 LNHNV, CDR2 YYDKDF (reference sequence). The CDR3 reads CATSRDPAGLGPQHF. The CDR3 bases are TGTGCCACCAGCAGAGATCCCGCAGGCCTGGGGCCCCAGCATTTT.

This sequence joins TRBV18 and TRBJ1-3; D remains unclear. V was pared by 4 bases and J by 0 bases, with 16 bases between. The germline CDR1 and CDR2 sequences are KGHSH and LQKENI. This CDR3 comprises 17 residues. The CDR3 protein is CASSLTPGINSGNTIYF. DNA for the CDR3: TGTGCCAGCTCACTTACACCCGGGATTAACTCTGGAAACACCATATATTTT.

V and J are TRBV30 and TRBJ2-2, with 7 bases lining up with TRBD2. Losses at the gene ends were 8 bases for V and 3 bases for J; bases not matched to a gene: 9. The CDR3 is 14 amino acids. From germline, CDR1 is GTSNPN and CDR2 SVGIG (reference sequence). Here the CDR3 reads CAHRAGFDTGELFF. The CDR3 nucleotides read TGTGCCCATCGAGCGGGGTTCGACACCGGGGAGCTGTTTTTT. The full variable domain, with the rest looked up from reference TRBV30 and TRBJ2-2, is SQTIHQWPATLVQPVGSPLSLECTVEGTSNPNLYWYRQAAGRGLQLLFYSVGIGQISSEVPQNLSASRPQDRQFILSSKKLLLSDSGFYLCAHRAGFDTGELFFGEGSRLTVL.

The sample holds a few counts of this clone. At one end, the junction sequence differs from germline, possibly due to a read error. The chain carries TRBV7-9 and TRBJ2-7; 7 nucleotides align to TRBD1. The CDR3 has 16 amino acids. CDR1 SEHNR and CDR2 FQNEAQ come from the germline V gene (reference sequence). This chain's CDR3 is CSSSENRGLASYEQYF. Written as DNA, the CDR3 is TGTTCCAGCAGCGAGAACAGGGGTCTGGCCTCATACGAGCAGTACTTC.

This clone was observed a handful of times. This sequence joins TRBV10-3 and TRBJ1-4, with D maybe TRBD1 (6 bases). This CDR3 has 14 amino acids. The germline V and J ends were trimmed by 3 bases and 8 bases, with 13 bases remaining between them. Germline-derived CDR1 and CDR2 are ENHRY and SYGVKD. CDR3 protein: CAISEATGQEKLFF. For the CDR3, the DNA is TGTGCCATCAGTGAAGCCACAGGGCAAGAAAAACTGTTTTTT.

This clone was found once. This sequence joins TRBV7-2 and TRBJ2-5; TRBD2 matches at 9 bases. The ends lost 0 bases at V and 2 bases at J; junction bases unmatched: 4. Germline CDR1 reads SGHTA; CDR2 reads FQGNSA. This CDR3 is 16 amino acids long. The CDR3 sequence: CASSLARTSGQETQYF. For the CDR3, the DNA is TGTGCCAGCAGCTTAGCGCGTACTAGCGGGCAAGAGACCCAGTACTTC.

J is TRBJ1-4 and V is TRBV30; D is uncertain. Germline assignment: CDR1 GTSNPN and CDR2 SVGIG (reference sequence). Trimming removed 1 base from V and 1 base from J, with 10 bases in between. The CDR3 is 15 residues long. CDR3 DNA sequence: TGTGCCTGGAGTGGGAGGCAGAGAACTAATGAAAAACTGTTTTTT. Its protein is CAWSGRQRTNEKLFF.

V gene TRBV6-1 combines with J gene TRBJ2-7, with TRBD2 matching 8 bases. The CDR3 covers 16 residues. Germline V gives CDR1 MNHNS, CDR2 SASEGT. Trimming took 0 bases from V and 0 from J; bases not matched to a gene: 4. CDR3 in DNA: TGTGCCAGCAGTGAAGCGCCTAGCGGGCTCTCCTACGAGCAGTACTTC. Translation gives CASSEAPSGLSYEQYF.

V usage is TRBV7-8 and J usage is TRBJ2-1, with a tentative D call TRBD2 (5 bases). This CDR3 has 14 residues. CDR1 is SGHVS, CDR2 FQNEAQ, per germline. Trimming removed 1 base at V and 4 bases at J, with 8 bases between. Here the CDR3 reads CASSLDRGYNEQFF. CDR3 sequence (DNA): TGTGCCAGCAGCTTAGATCGGGGATACAATGAGCAGTTCTTC.